These 17 T cell receptor beta chains originate from one sample sequenced in a study of response to subunit inactivated influenza vaccine. TCRdb called the RT-PCR reads again in MiXCR, with one record for every CDR3 protein. This table has about 780,000 distinct CDR3 sequences, approximately 18% appearing once. The sample here was PBMCs from blood, taken about 5 days after vaccination. These receptor sequences come from a man between 50 and 59 years old who received an inactivated influenza vaccine.

At least ten counts were recorded for this clonotype. The rearrangement joins TRBV20-1 to TRBJ2-5; 9 bases are a match to TRBD1. CDR1 and CDR2 from the germline V gene are DFQATT and SNEGSKA (reference sequence). The CDR3 has 15 amino acids. J gave up 5 bases and V 5 bases, and 12 bases lay outside the gene matches. CDR3 sequence reads: CSAGYRGPLRETQYF. DNA for the CDR3: TGCAGTGCTGGCTACAGGGGGCCCCTTCGGGAGACCCAGTACTTC.

The genes are TRBV29-1 and TRBJ2-1, with TRBD2 matching over 7 bases. CDR3 length: 15 residues. The V gene's germline CDR1 is SQVTM and CDR2 ANQGSEA. V shed 6 bases and J 3 bases; nucleotides not matched to a gene: 11. The CDR3 DNA reads as TGCAGCGTCGCGGGCGGGGAGGGCGTCTACAATGAGCAGTTCTTC. Amino acids: CSVAGGEGVYNEQFF.

This clonotype appeared a few times. This chain connects TRBV5-1 to TRBJ2-1; 7 bases agree with TRBD1. The length of the CDR3 is 15 residues. Trimming took 2 bases from V and 9 from J; bases not matched to a gene: 11. Germline V gene lookup returns CDR1 SGHRS and CDR2 YFSETQ. CDR3 in amino acids: CASSLQGSASGEQFF. CDR3 coding DNA: TGCGCCAGCAGCTTACAGGGGTCAGCTAGTGGTGAGCAGTTCTTC.

The V call is TRBV15, the J call TRBJ1-4; D may be TRBD1 (5 bases). From germline, CDR1 is LNHNV and CDR2 YYDKDF (reference sequence). V was pared by 0 bases and J by 5 bases, with 16 bases between. This CDR3 region has 17 residues. CDR3 region: CATSRDRHQGLNEKLFF. The CDR3 nucleotides read TGTGCCACCAGCAGAGATCGGCATCAGGGACTCAATGAAAAACTGTTTTTT.

CDR3 coding DNA: TGTGCCAGCAGTTTCCACAGGGGGAGAACCGGGGAGCTGTTTTTT. Protein: CASSFHRGRTGELFF. J is TRBJ2-2 and V is TRBV12-3 or TRBV12-4, with 8 bases aligning to TRBD1. After removal of 3 bases from V and 5 bases from J, the junction contained 5 bases not matched to a gene. This CDR3 region has 15 residues.

The chain employs TRBV28 and TRBJ2-7; the D gene is possibly TRBD2 (6 bases). The CDR3 has 12 residues. The V gene's germline CDR1 is MDHEN and CDR2 SYDVKM. Between the trimmed V and J ends, which lost 6 bases and 6 bases, there was a span of 12 bases. This chain's CDR3 is CASRGGVLEQYF. CDR3 DNA sequence: TGTGCCAGCAGGGGCGGGGTGCTCGAGCAGTACTTC.

The chain is built from TRBV10-2 and TRBJ2-7; D call uncertain. The CDR3 covers 11 residues. V dropped 4 bases and J dropped 6 bases, with 7 bases sitting between them. CDR1 is WSHSY and CDR2 is SAAADI in the germline V gene. The CDR3 DNA follows: TGCGCCAGCAGTGGACAACTCGAGCAGTACTTC. This encodes CASSGQLEQYF.

The sample holds many counts of this clonotype. The chain's CDR3 is CASSVGTSGGYNEQFF. Written as DNA, the CDR3 is TGTGCCAGCAGCGTAGGTACCAGCGGGGGGTACAATGAGCAGTTCTTC. The rearrangement uses TRBV9 and TRBJ2-1, with TRBD2 matching 9 bases. J lost 4 bases, V lost 0 bases, and 5 bases had no gene match. This CDR3 region has 16 residues. In germline, CDR1 is SGDLS, CDR2 YYNGEE. The full variable domain, with the rest looked up from reference TRBV9 and TRBJ2-1, is DSGVTQTPKHLITATGQRVTLRCSPRSGDLSVYWYQQSLDQGLQFLIQYYNGEERAKGNILERFSAQQFPDLHSELNLSSLELGDSALYFCASSVGTSGGYNEQFFGPGTRLTVL.

This clonotype has just a few counts. The chain employs TRBV18 and TRBJ1-1; D remains unclear. The length of the CDR3 is 14 residues. CDR1 is KGHSH, CDR2 LQKENI, per germline. Trimming shortened V by 1 base and J by 1 base, and 7 bases separated the two germline ends. The CDR3 loop reads CASSPRQQNTEAFF. CDR3 bases: TGTGCCAGCTCACCACGGCAACAGAACACTGAAGCTTTCTTT.

In its sample, this clonotype was seen a few times. The chain's CDR3 is CASSRLTRAYNEQFF. The CDR3 bases are TGTGCCAGCAGTCGCCTTACTAGAGCCTACAATGAGCAGTTCTTC. J is TRBJ2-1 and V is TRBV6-1; TRBD2 is a possible D gene (5 bases). Germline-derived CDR1 and CDR2 are MNHNS and SASEGT. Trimming pared 5 bases from V and 2 bases from J, leaving 13 bases between. CDR3 length: 15 amino acids.

The gene calls are TRBV7-2 and TRBJ1-2, with D possibly being TRBD1 (6 bases). The CDR3 spans 13 residues. Trimming took off 6 bases at V and 3 bases at J, with 11 bases between the two ends. The germline V gene has CDR1 SGHTA and CDR2 FQGNSA. The CDR3 protein is CASRQTGYYGYTF. The CDR3 DNA reads TGTGCCAGCAGACAAACAGGGTACTATGGCTACACCTTC.

This clonotype was detected only a few times. V gene TRBV7-9 combines with J gene TRBJ2-7, with 9 nucleotides matching TRBD1. CDR3 size: 14 residues. Trimming cost V 5 bases and J 3 bases; bases outside gene matches: 5. Germline CDR1 and CDR2: SEHNR and FQNEAQ (reference sequence). CDR3 in amino acids: CASSRDRAVYEQYF. The CDR3 region has the DNA TGTGCCAGCAGCCGGGACAGGGCAGTCTACGAGCAGTACTTC.

This rearrangement joins TRBV5-1 to TRBJ2-5; TRBD2 might be the D (5 bases). The CDR3 loop spans 14 amino acids. The V end was cut by 0 bases, the J end by 5 bases, with 11 bases between. Germline V gene data show CDR1 as SGHRS and CDR2 as YFSETQ. The CDR3 coding sequence is TGCGCCAGCAGCTTGGAGGCCCGGGGTGAGACCCAGTACTTC. It yields the protein CASSLEARGETQYF.

The CDR3 protein is CASSQDGGQGKGTPLHF. The CDR3 DNA reads TGCGCCAGCAGCCAAGATGGGGGACAGGGGAAAGGGACACCCCTCCACTTT. This chain uses TRBV4-1 with TRBJ1-6; 10 bases map to TRBD1. Unmatched junction bases numbered 10, after V lost 0 bases and J lost 11 bases. The CDR3 runs to 17 residues. The germline V gene has CDR1 MGHRA and CDR2 YSYEKL.

This clonotype turned up a few times. The rearrangement links TRBV4-2 to TRBJ2-1; 10 bases align to TRBD2. J was trimmed by 5 bases and V by 4 bases; bases with no gene match: 14. Germline CDR1 is LGHNA and CDR2 is YNFKEQ. The CDR3 has 18 amino acids. The CDR3 nucleotides read TGTGCCAGCAGCCTTCTAGCTAGCGGGAGCCCCTTGCACAATGAGCAGTTCTTC. Translating it yields CASSLLASGSPLHNEQFF.

The rearrangement joins TRBV20-1 to TRBJ2-3; TRBD1 is a possible D gene (6 bases). CDR3 length equals 14 residues. Germline V CDR1 and CDR2: DFQATT, SNEGSKA (reference sequence). The ends were cut back, 3 bases at V and 2 bases at J, with 12 bases in the middle. This CDR3 is CSARGHQFTDTQYF. As DNA, the CDR3 is TGCAGTGCTAGGGGACATCAATTCACAGATACGCAGTATTTT.

This clonotype was counted between two and nine times. The genes are TRBV7-2 and TRBJ2-7, with 10 bases lining up with TRBD2. The CDR3 is 13 amino acids. The V and J ends lost 8 bases and 4 bases, in that order; junction bases with no gene match: 5. Germline values: CDR1 SGHTA, CDR2 FQGNSA. The CDR3 spells CASQGLAAYEQYF. CDR3 sequence (DNA): TGTGCCAGCCAAGGACTAGCGGCTTACGAGCAGTACTTC.